The rows below give T cell receptor beta chains drawn from one sample of a study of blood T cells in healthy people across ages. TCRdb ran MiXCR on the 5' RACE reads and lists one entry per CDR3 protein. The profile shows roughly 1,500,000 distinct CDR3 sequences, about 35% of them singletons. Sequenced: blood. The receptors were sampled from a woman younger than 45 in good health. CDR3s include the opening cysteine and the closing phenylalanine or tryptophan. Each record gives: J gene, V gene, clone size, D gene, CDR3 protein, CDR3 DNA. The D gene is left open where the match is weak. Size is stated for part of the rows, as once, few or many counts, or as a class when the clone is expanded.

j_call: TRBJ2-5; v_call: TRBV6-1; clone_size: few; d_call: NA; cdr3_aa: CASSSPRGIQETQYF; cdr3_nt: TGTGCCAGCAGCTCCCCACGGGGGATCCAAGAGACCCAGTACTTC
j_call: TRBJ2-6; v_call: TRBV9; clone_size: few; d_call: NA; cdr3_aa: CASSVEGGAGANVLTF; cdr3_nt: TGTGCCAGCAGCGTAGAAGGGGGGGCTGGGGCCAACGTCCTGACTTTC
j_call: TRBJ1-1; v_call: TRBV5-6; clone_size: NA; d_call: NA; cdr3_aa: CAGSPNLAGLTEAFF; cdr3_nt: TGTGCCGGCAGCCCGAATTTGGCAGGGTTAACTGAAGCTTTCTTT
j_call: TRBJ2-7; v_call: TRBV5-5; clone_size: NA; d_call: NA; cdr3_aa: CASSLGAAQPYEQYF; cdr3_nt: TGTGCCAGCAGCTTGGGGGCCGCTCAGCCCTACGAACAGTACTTC
j_call: TRBJ2-1; v_call: TRBV9; clone_size: few; d_call: NA; cdr3_aa: CASSVGGGPDEQFF; cdr3_nt: TGTGCCAGCAGCGTTGGGGGGGGGCCCGATGAGCAGTTCTTC
j_call: TRBJ1-4; v_call: TRBV30; clone_size: NA; d_call: TRBD1; cdr3_aa: CACGHGTVNEKLFF; cdr3_nt: TGTGCCTGCGGCCACGGGACAGTTAATGAAAAACTGTTTTTT
j_call: TRBJ1-5; v_call: TRBV6-5; clone_size: NA; d_call: NA; cdr3_aa: CASSSPIWDYSNQPQHF; cdr3_nt: TGTGCCAGCAGTTCCCCTATTTGGGACTATAGCAATCAGCCCCAGCATTTT
j_call: TRBJ2-5; v_call: TRBV4-2; clone_size: few; d_call: TRBD2; cdr3_aa: CASSQDMSGGTQYF; cdr3_nt: TGTGCCAGCAGCCAAGATATGAGCGGGGGGACCCAGTACTTC
j_call: TRBJ2-5; v_call: TRBV18; clone_size: NA; d_call: TRBD2; cdr3_aa: CASSPTGLASPTKETQYF; cdr3_nt: TGTGCCAGCTCACCAACAGGACTAGCTTCTCCCACGAAAGAGACCCAGTACTTC
j_call: TRBJ1-6; v_call: TRBV18; clone_size: few; d_call: NA; cdr3_aa: CASSSGPGDSPLHF; cdr3_nt: TGTGCCAGCTCATCGGGACCGGGGGATTCACCCCTCCACTTT
j_call: TRBJ1-5; v_call: TRBV29-1; clone_size: few; d_call: NA; cdr3_aa: CSVAGVPNQPQHF; cdr3_nt: TGCAGCGTTGCGGGAGTCCCCAATCAGCCCCAGCATTTT
j_call: TRBJ2-7; v_call: TRBV6-2/TRBV6-3; clone_size: NA; d_call: NA; cdr3_aa: CASSLLRHNEQYF; cdr3_nt: TGTGCCAGCAGTTTACTTCGACACAACGAGCAGTACTTC
j_call: TRBJ1-2; v_call: TRBV28; clone_size: few; d_call: NA; cdr3_aa: CASRRLGQGSNYGYTF; cdr3_nt: TGTGCCAGCAGACGGCTGGGCCAGGGGTCGAACTATGGCTACACCTTC
j_call: TRBJ2-1; v_call: TRBV20-1; clone_size: NA; d_call: TRBD1; cdr3_aa: CSARDRDSSYSEQFF; cdr3_nt: TGCAGTGCTAGAGATCGGGACAGCTCCTACAGTGAGCAGTTCTTC
j_call: TRBJ1-1; v_call: TRBV14; clone_size: few; d_call: NA; cdr3_aa: CASSQPTGQNTEAFF; cdr3_nt: TGTGCCAGCAGCCAGCCCACGGGACAGAACACTGAAGCTTTCTTT
j_call: TRBJ2-7; v_call: TRBV9; clone_size: NA; d_call: TRBD1; cdr3_aa: CASSDGTGGFYEQYF; cdr3_nt: TGTGCCAGCAGCGATGGGACAGGGGGGTTCTACGAGCAGTACTTC
j_call: TRBJ2-1; v_call: TRBV29-1; clone_size: many; d_call: NA; cdr3_aa: CSVEPSGNEQFF; cdr3_nt: TGCAGCGTTGAACCGTCAGGCAATGAGCAGTTCTTC
j_call: TRBJ2-2; v_call: TRBV18; clone_size: few; d_call: NA; cdr3_aa: CASSPPGTGELFF; cdr3_nt: TGTGCCAGCTCACCACCGGGCACCGGGGAGCTGTTTTTT
j_call: TRBJ2-5; v_call: TRBV7-8; clone_size: few; d_call: NA; cdr3_aa: CASSVRSPVQETQYF; cdr3_nt: TGTGCCAGCAGCGTAAGATCCCCCGTCCAAGAGACCCAGTACTTC
j_call: TRBJ2-1; v_call: TRBV18; clone_size: many; d_call: NA; cdr3_aa: CASSPPSYNEQFF; cdr3_nt: TGTGCCAGCAGCCCCCCCTCCTACAATGAGCAGTTCTTC
j_call: TRBJ2-7; v_call: TRBV20-1; clone_size: NA; d_call: NA; cdr3_aa: CSATWQGTYEQYF; cdr3_nt: TGCAGTGCTACCTGGCAGGGCACCTACGAGCAGTACTTC
j_call: TRBJ1-1; v_call: TRBV7-3; clone_size: NA; d_call: TRBD1; cdr3_aa: CASSSTGSPAEAFF; cdr3_nt: TGTGCCAGCAGCTCGACAGGGTCTCCCGCTGAAGCTTTCTTT
j_call: TRBJ2-1; v_call: TRBV18; clone_size: few; d_call: NA; cdr3_aa: CASSPGPSTVSYEQFF; cdr3_nt: TGTGCCAGCTCACCAGGCCCTTCCACCGTTTCGTATGAGCAGTTCTTC
j_call: TRBJ2-5; v_call: TRBV24-1; clone_size: NA; d_call: TRBD1; cdr3_aa: CATSDTVGQQYF; cdr3_nt: TGTGCCACCAGTGATACCGTGGGACAGCAGTACTTC
j_call: TRBJ2-1; v_call: TRBV6-2/TRBV6-3; clone_size: NA; d_call: NA; cdr3_aa: CASRIGYGRIASYNEQFF; cdr3_nt: TGTGCCAGCAGGATAGGTTACGGACGTATCGCCTCCTACAATGAGCAGTTCTTC
j_call: TRBJ1-5; v_call: TRBV12-3/TRBV12-4; clone_size: NA; d_call: NA; cdr3_aa: CASTLVGANQPQHF; cdr3_nt: TGTGCCAGCACCCTCGTCGGGGCAAATCAGCCCCAGCATTTT
j_call: TRBJ2-1; v_call: TRBV27; clone_size: once; d_call: NA; cdr3_aa: CASSSAVMSYNEQFF; cdr3_nt: TGTGCCAGCAGTTCAGCGGTTATGTCCTACAATGAGCAGTTCTTC
j_call: TRBJ2-5; v_call: TRBV27; clone_size: few; d_call: TRBD2; cdr3_aa: CASSLSLAGETQYF; cdr3_nt: TGTGCCAGCAGTTTATCCTTAGCGGGTGAGACCCAGTACTTC
j_call: TRBJ1-6; v_call: TRBV2; clone_size: few; d_call: NA; cdr3_aa: CASNIAPSPLHF; cdr3_nt: TGTGCCAGCAATATAGCCCCCTCACCCCTCCACTTT
j_call: TRBJ2-1; v_call: TRBV20-1; clone_size: NA; d_call: NA; cdr3_aa: CSARPPTLNEQFF; cdr3_nt: TGCAGTGCTAGACCTCCGACCCTAAATGAGCAGTTCTTC
j_call: TRBJ2-7; v_call: TRBV27; clone_size: NA; d_call: TRBD2; cdr3_aa: CASSLSGRNYEQYF; cdr3_nt: TGTGCCAGCAGTTTAAGCGGGAGGAACTACGAGCAGTACTTC
j_call: TRBJ2-1; v_call: TRBV29-1; clone_size: NA; d_call: NA; cdr3_aa: CSVEIYGNEQFF; cdr3_nt: TGCAGCGTTGAAATATACGGCAATGAGCAGTTCTTC
j_call: TRBJ1-6; v_call: TRBV7-9; clone_size: NA; d_call: NA; cdr3_aa: CASSWNRDSPLHF; cdr3_nt: TGTGCCAGCAGCTGGAACAGGGATTCACCCCTCCACTTT
j_call: TRBJ2-5; v_call: TRBV13; clone_size: NA; d_call: NA; cdr3_aa: CASSLASYPQETQYF; cdr3_nt: TGTGCCAGCAGCTTAGCGAGCTACCCCCAAGAGACCCAGTACTTC
j_call: TRBJ1-5; v_call: TRBV18; clone_size: NA; d_call: NA; cdr3_aa: CASSPRQGFDQPQHF; cdr3_nt: TGTGCCAGCTCACCACGGCAGGGTTTCGATCAGCCCCAGCATTTT
j_call: TRBJ2-1; v_call: TRBV20-1; clone_size: NA; d_call: NA; cdr3_aa: CSASPGTTIYEQFF; cdr3_nt: TGCAGTGCTAGTCCCGGGACCACCATCTATGAGCAGTTCTTC
j_call: TRBJ1-4; v_call: TRBV12-3/TRBV12-4; clone_size: NA; d_call: TRBD1; cdr3_aa: CASSSLTGTGEKLFF; cdr3_nt: TGTGCCAGCAGTTCCCTTACCGGGACAGGTGAAAAACTGTTTTTT
j_call: TRBJ2-5; v_call: TRBV9; clone_size: few; d_call: TRBD2; cdr3_aa: CASSVRAGAVGETQYF; cdr3_nt: TGTGCCAGCAGCGTACGAGCGGGGGCCGTAGGTGAGACCCAGTACTTC
j_call: TRBJ1-2; v_call: TRBV5-6; clone_size: few; d_call: NA; cdr3_aa: CASSLGTDPGYTF; cdr3_nt: TGTGCCAGCAGCTTGGGGACAGACCCTGGCTACACCTTC
j_call: TRBJ1-1; v_call: TRBV27; clone_size: NA; d_call: NA; cdr3_aa: CASSLNKMNTEAFF; cdr3_nt: TGTGCCAGCAGTTTAAATAAAATGAACACTGAAGCTTTCTTT
j_call: TRBJ2-7; v_call: TRBV5-1; clone_size: NA; d_call: TRBD2; cdr3_aa: CASSTRGLAGRRGEQYF; cdr3_nt: TGCGCCAGCAGCACCAGGGGACTAGCGGGACGGAGGGGCGAGCAGTACTTC
j_call: TRBJ2-5; v_call: TRBV6-5; clone_size: NA; d_call: NA; cdr3_aa: CASSYSSILETQYF; cdr3_nt: TGTGCCAGCAGTTACTCTAGCATCCTAGAGACCCAGTACTTC
j_call: TRBJ1-2; v_call: TRBV5-1; clone_size: once; d_call: TRBD1; cdr3_aa: CANSMDRGYQGYTF; cdr3_nt: TGCGCCAACAGCATGGACAGGGGCTATCAGGGCTACACCTTC
j_call: TRBJ1-2; v_call: TRBV6-5; clone_size: NA; d_call: NA; cdr3_aa: CASSYGEAYGYTF; cdr3_nt: TGTGCCAGCAGTTACGGGGAGGCCTATGGCTACACCTTC
j_call: TRBJ2-3; v_call: TRBV12-3/TRBV12-4; clone_size: few; d_call: NA; cdr3_aa: CASRDGGLLLSTDAQYF; cdr3_nt: TGTGCCAGCAGGGACGGGGGACTCTTACTTAGCACAGATGCGCAGTATTTT
j_call: TRBJ1-2; v_call: TRBV13; clone_size: NA; d_call: TRBD1; cdr3_aa: CASSPYGEGAVAKGYTF; cdr3_nt: TGTGCCAGCAGCCCGTACGGAGAGGGGGCGGTTGCGAAGGGCTACACCTTC
j_call: TRBJ2-7; v_call: TRBV7-9; clone_size: NA; d_call: TRBD2; cdr3_aa: CASSSGLARVGEQYF; cdr3_nt: TGTGCCAGCAGCTCGGGACTAGCCAGGGTAGGGGAGCAGTACTTC
j_call: TRBJ2-5; v_call: TRBV30; clone_size: NA; d_call: NA; cdr3_aa: CAWGPGLAETQYF; cdr3_nt: TGTGCCTGGGGTCCGGGACTCGCAGAGACCCAGTACTTC
j_call: TRBJ1-1; v_call: TRBV20-1; clone_size: NA; d_call: NA; cdr3_aa: CSARPGGPNTEAFF; cdr3_nt: TGCAGTGCCCGTCCTGGGGGCCCCAACACTGAAGCTTTCTTT
j_call: TRBJ2-7; v_call: TRBV10-3; clone_size: NA; d_call: NA; cdr3_aa: CTISEPQGYEQYF; cdr3_nt: TGTACCATCAGTGAGCCACAGGGCTACGAGCAGTACTTC
j_call: TRBJ1-6; v_call: TRBV27; clone_size: many; d_call: NA; cdr3_aa: CASRPYFNSPLHF; cdr3_nt: TGTGCCAGCCGACCATACTTTAATTCACCCCTCCACTTT
j_call: TRBJ2-3; v_call: TRBV3-1; clone_size: NA; d_call: TRBD2; cdr3_aa: CASSQDTSGAGVADTQYF; cdr3_nt: TGTGCCAGCAGCCAAGATACAAGTGGTGCGGGAGTGGCAGATACGCAGTATTTT
j_call: TRBJ2-3; v_call: TRBV5-6; clone_size: NA; d_call: TRBD1; cdr3_aa: CASSTAGQGWYF; cdr3_nt: TGTGCCAGCAGCACGGCGGGACAGGGGTGGTATTTT
j_call: TRBJ2-7; v_call: TRBV7-8; clone_size: NA; d_call: TRBD2; cdr3_aa: CASSLHGTSGSSEQYF; cdr3_nt: TGTGCCAGCAGCCTGCACGGGACTAGCGGGAGTAGCGAGCAGTACTTC
j_call: TRBJ2-7; v_call: TRBV20-1; clone_size: NA; d_call: TRBD1; cdr3_aa: CSATLARGQDTYEQYF; cdr3_nt: TGCAGTGCAACGCTCGCCAGGGGACAGGACACCTACGAGCAGTACTTC